This T cell receptor beta chain was obtained from a study of cytomegalovirus exposure and HLA in healthy donors. Notes on the study in general: Reported findings show TCR beta sequences accurately forecast HLA-A and HLA-B alleles in most subjects.

V lost 0 bases to trimming and J lost 4 bases; unmatched junction nucleotides: 0. The germline V gene has CDR1 MNHNS and CDR2 SASEGT. The CDR3 has 15 residues. Primers included in the PCR were 60 Vbeta and 13 Jbeta primers. TCRdb keeps only in-frame clones here, not all; method: immunoSEQ multiplex PCR. The sample holds tens of thousands of clones, 79% seen once. A word on this clone: As yet, its antigen is unknown.

V usage is TRBV6-1 and J usage is TRBJ2-2; 9 bases are shared with TRBD2. The sequence was obtained from a woman between 40 and 50 years old in good health and CMV-seropositive. Source material: PBMCs. CDR3 loop: CASSEASGGTGELFF. CDR3 DNA sequence: TGTGCCAGCAGTGAAGCTAGCGGGGGCACCGGGGAGCTGTTTTTT.